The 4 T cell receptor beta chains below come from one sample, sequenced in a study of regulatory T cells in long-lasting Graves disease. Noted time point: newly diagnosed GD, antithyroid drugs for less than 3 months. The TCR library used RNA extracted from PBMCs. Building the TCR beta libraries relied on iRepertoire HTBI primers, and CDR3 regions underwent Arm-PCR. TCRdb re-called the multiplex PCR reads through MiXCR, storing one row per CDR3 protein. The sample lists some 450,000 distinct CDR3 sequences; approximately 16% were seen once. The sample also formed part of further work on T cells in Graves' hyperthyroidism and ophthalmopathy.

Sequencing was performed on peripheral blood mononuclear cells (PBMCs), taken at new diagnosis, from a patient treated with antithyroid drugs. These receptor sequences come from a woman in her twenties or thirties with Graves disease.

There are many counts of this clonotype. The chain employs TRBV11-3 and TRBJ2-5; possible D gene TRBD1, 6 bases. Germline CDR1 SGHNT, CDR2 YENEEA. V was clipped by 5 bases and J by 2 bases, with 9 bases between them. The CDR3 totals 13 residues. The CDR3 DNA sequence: TGTGCCAGCAGCCAAGGACAGCAAGAGACCCAGTACTTC. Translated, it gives CASSQGQQETQYF.

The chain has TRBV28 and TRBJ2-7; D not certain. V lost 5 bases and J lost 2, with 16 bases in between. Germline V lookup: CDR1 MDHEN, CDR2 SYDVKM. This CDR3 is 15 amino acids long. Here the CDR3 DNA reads TGTGCCAGCAGTACTCGAGACTCACCAGCCTACGAGCAGTACTTC. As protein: CASSTRDSPAYEQYF. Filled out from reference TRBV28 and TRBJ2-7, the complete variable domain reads DVKVTQSSRYLVKRTGEKVFLECVQDMDHENMFWYRQDPGLGLRLIYFSYDVKMKEKGDIPEGYSVSREKKERFSLILESASTNQTSMYLCASSTRDSPAYEQYFGPGTRLTVT.

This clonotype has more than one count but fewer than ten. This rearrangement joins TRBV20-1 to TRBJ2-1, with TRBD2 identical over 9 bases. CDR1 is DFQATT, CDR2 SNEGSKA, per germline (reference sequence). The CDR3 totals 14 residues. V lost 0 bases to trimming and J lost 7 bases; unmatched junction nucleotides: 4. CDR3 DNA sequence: TGCAGTGCTAGAGAGCGGGAGGGCCTTAATGAGCAGTTCTTC. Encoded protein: CSAREREGLNEQFF.

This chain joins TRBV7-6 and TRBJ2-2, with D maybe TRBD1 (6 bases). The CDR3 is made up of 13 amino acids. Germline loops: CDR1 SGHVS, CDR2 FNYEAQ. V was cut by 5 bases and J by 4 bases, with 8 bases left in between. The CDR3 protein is CASSPGVTGELFF. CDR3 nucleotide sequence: TGTGCCAGCAGCCCAGGGGTCACCGGGGAGCTGTTTTTT.